The present TCR beta chain was sequenced within a study of T-cell memory formation after mild COVID-19. MiXCR, run by TCRdb on the 5' RACE reads, gives a single entry per CDR3 protein. Counted here are about 350,000 distinct CDR3 sequences, roughly 15% occurring once; the ten biggest clones make up around a fifth. Trimming cost V 6 bases and J 6 bases; bases outside gene matches: 13. Germline V gene lookup returns CDR1 SGHTA and CDR2 FQGNSA. CDR3 length: 16 residues. Specimen: PBMCs or a T cell subset sorted from them (not recorded which). The chain recombines TRBV7-2 with TRBJ1-4; 7 bases fit TRBD1. The clonotype comes from a man between 18 and 35 years old who had mild COVID-19 (a few samples of this study predate the infection). Cell type and time point are not known. CDR3 bases: TGTGCCAGCAGATCGTCTGTAGGGACAGTTCATGAAAAACTGTTTTTT. This sequence encodes CASRSSVGTVHEKLFF.